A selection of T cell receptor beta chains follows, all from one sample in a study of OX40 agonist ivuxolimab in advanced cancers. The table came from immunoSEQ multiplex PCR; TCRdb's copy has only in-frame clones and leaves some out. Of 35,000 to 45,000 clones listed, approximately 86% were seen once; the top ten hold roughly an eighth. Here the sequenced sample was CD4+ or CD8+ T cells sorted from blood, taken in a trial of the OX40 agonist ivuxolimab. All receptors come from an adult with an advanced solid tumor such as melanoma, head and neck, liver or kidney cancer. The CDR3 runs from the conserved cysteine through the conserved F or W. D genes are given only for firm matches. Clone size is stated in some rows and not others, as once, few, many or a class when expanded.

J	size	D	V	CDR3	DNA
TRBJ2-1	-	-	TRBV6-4	CASSPGISGYYNEQFF	TGTGCCAGCTCGCCCGGAATTAGCGGTTATTACAATGAGCAGTTCTTC
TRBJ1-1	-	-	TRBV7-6	CASSTPVGVANTEAFF	TGTGCCAGCAGCACACCCGTGGGAGTCGCAAACACTGAAGCTTTCTTT
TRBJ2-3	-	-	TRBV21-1	CASSKQRSTDTQYF	TGTGCCAGCAGCAAACAGCGGAGCACAGATACGCAGTATTTT
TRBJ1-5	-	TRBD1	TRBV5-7	CASRGTGSNQPQHF	TGTGCCAGCAGGGGGACAGGGTCCAATCAGCCCCAGCATTTT
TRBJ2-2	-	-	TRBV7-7	CASSPGAIGELFF	TGTGCCAGCAGCCCAGGGGCCATCGGGGAGCTGTTTTTT
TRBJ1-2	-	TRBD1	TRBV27	CASRRTGYDYTF	TGTGCCAGCAGACGGACAGGGTACGACTACACCTTC
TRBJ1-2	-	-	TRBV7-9	CASSLQASYGYTF	TGTGCCAGCAGCTTACAGGCCTCCTATGGCTACACCTTC
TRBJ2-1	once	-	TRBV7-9	CASSLALQPRDEQFF	TGTGCCAGCAGCTTAGCGCTTCAGCCCAGGGATGAGCAGTTCTTC
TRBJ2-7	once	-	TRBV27	CASSLYTSMPYEQYF	TGTGCCAGCAGTTTATACACCTCCATGCCCTACGAGCAGTACTTC
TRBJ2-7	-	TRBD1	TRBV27	CASSLLAGQGGHEQYF	TGTGCCAGCAGTTTATTGGCGGGACAGGGGGGGCACGAGCAGTACTTC
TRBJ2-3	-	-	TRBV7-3	CASSPDASGTSTDTQYF	TGTGCCAGCAGCCCCGATGCCAGCGGTACTAGCACAGATACGCAGTATTTT
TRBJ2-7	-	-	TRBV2	CAIEGGTSGYYEQYF	TGTGCCATCGAGGGTGGGACGAGCGGATACTACGAGCAGTACTTC
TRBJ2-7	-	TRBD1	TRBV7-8	CASSLGDRPSEQYF	TGTGCCAGCAGCTTAGGGGACAGGCCTTCCGAGCAGTACTTC
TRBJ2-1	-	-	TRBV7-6	CASSLVGTYNYNEQFF	TGTGCCAGCAGCTTAGTAGGGACTTATAATTACAATGAGCAGTTCTTC
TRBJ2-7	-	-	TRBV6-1	CASMPRGRYEQYF	TGTGCCAGCATGCCTCGGGGGCGGTACGAGCAGTACTTC
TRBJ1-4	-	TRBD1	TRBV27	CASRESQGLGKLFF	TGTGCCAGCAGAGAATCACAGGGGTTAGGTAAACTGTTTTTT
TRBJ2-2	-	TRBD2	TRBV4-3	CASSQESGGAIGELFF	TGCGCCAGCAGCCAAGAAAGCGGGGGGGCGATCGGGGAGCTGTTTTTT
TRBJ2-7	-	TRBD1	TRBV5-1	CASWGGTGGRNEQYF	TGCGCCAGCTGGGGCGGGACAGGGGGCCGAAACGAGCAGTACTTC
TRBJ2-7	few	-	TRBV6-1	CASSEGIGSYEQYF	TGTGCCAGCAGTGAAGGGATAGGCTCCTACGAGCAGTACTTC
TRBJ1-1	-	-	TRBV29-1	CSVVLGFEAFF	TGCAGCGTTGTATTGGGCTTTGAAGCTTTCTTT
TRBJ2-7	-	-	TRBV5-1	CASSLASGDPYEQYF	TGCGCCAGCAGCTTGGCCTCGGGGGACCCCTACGAGCAGTACTTC
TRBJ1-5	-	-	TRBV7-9	CASSLEGQGNQPQHF	TGTGCCAGCAGCTTAGAGGGGCAGGGTAATCAGCCCCAGCATTTT
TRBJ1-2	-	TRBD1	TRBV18	CATRYDGQAFDGYTF	TGTGCCACCCGGTACGACGGACAGGCGTTCGATGGCTACACCTTC
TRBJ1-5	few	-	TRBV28	CATRPGSQPQHF	TGTGCCACGCGTCCCGGTAGTCAGCCCCAGCATTTT
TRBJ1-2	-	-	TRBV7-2	CASSPPEGGYTF	TGTGCCAGCAGCCCCCCCGAGGGAGGCTACACCTTC